The subject of this entry is one TCR beta chain. The target antigen is unknown. This sample stems from a study of shared clonotypes between healthy human individuals. General study results and limits: The naive CD4 repertoires of a handful of donors were compared, and about 5% of clonotypes were shared.

Germline CDR1 reads LGHNA; CDR2 reads YSLEER. The CDR3 is 15 amino acids. The V end was cut by 4 bases, the J end by 5 bases, with 14 bases between. Deep-level running was used for the assay. The assay was immunoSEQ multiplex PCR, and TCRdb's table has in-frame clones only and misses some. The data show some 1.5 million clones, with 95% to 99% seen just once and approximately 0.45% held by the top ten. The TCR originated in a man aged 30-40 years in good health. Sequencing used naive CD4+ T cells sorted from blood. Described subset: CD45RA+ positively selected. This chain joins TRBV4-3 and TRBJ2-2, with D perhaps assigned TRBD1 or TRBD2 (5 bases each). The CDR3 spells CASSPQRGGTGELFF. DNA of the CDR3: TGCGCCAGCAGCCCCCAGAGGGGTGGAACCGGGGAGCTGTTTTTT.